This record looks at one T cell receptor (beta chain) sequence and its context. Its matching antigen is unknown. The CDR3 runs to 15 residues. The V and J ends lost 2 bases and 4 bases respectively, with 11 bases between them. CDR1 and CDR2 (germline): MGHRA, YSYEKL. cDNA libraries for TCR alpha and TCR beta, carrying sample barcodes and UMIs, came from 5'RACE with constant-segment primers. TCRdb called the 5' RACE reads again in MiXCR, with one record for every CDR3 protein. The sample consists of 10,000 to 15,000 distinct CDR3 sequences, roughly 14% of them appearing once. This specimen belongs to a study of T-cell memory formation after mild COVID-19. Study as a whole: Clustering of TCRs was largely donor specific.

Regarding the study as a whole: Second-wave clones with a day 37 peak had unconfirmed SARS-CoV-2 specificity. Largely, contracting CD4+ clones fell within CM and EM, and contracting CD8+ clones within EMRA.

The TCR was taken from a man aged 18 to 29 who had mild COVID-19 (a few samples of this study predate the infection). Cell type and time point are not known. The sample comprised PBMCs or a T cell subset sorted from them (not recorded which). V is TRBV4-1 and J is TRBJ1-4, with no clear D. This chain's CDR3 is CASSQRPMNNEKLFF. The CDR3, as DNA: TGCGCCAGCAGCCAAAGACCGATGAATAATGAAAAACTGTTTTTT.